The TCR beta chain under discussion was sequenced for a study of CD8 T cells in Susac syndrome. The CDR3 has 14 amino acids. CDR1 and CDR2 (germline): SGHTA, FQGNSA. The ends were cut back, 6 bases at V and 4 bases at J, with 13 bases in the middle. An input of about 0.5 to 1 ug of RNA was subjected to reverse transcription using random hexamers. Each CDR3 protein gets one entry after TCRdb re-called the immunoSEQ multiplex PCR reads with MiXCR. There are 330,000 or so distinct CDR3 sequences in the sample; 75% to 85% occur only once, and 0.2% to 0.25% lies in the top ten. Isolation of CD8+ and CD4+ T cells was performed negatively, whereas enrichment of TEMRA cells was done by FACS.

The clonotype originates from a human donor with multiple sclerosis. Input material: CD8+ T cells from PBMCs. This rearrangement joins TRBV7-2 to TRBJ1-5; D is uncertain. The CDR3 loop reads CASRGRSRNQPQHF. CDR3 DNA: TGTGCCAGCAGGGGAAGGTCGAGGAATCAGCCCCAGCATTTT. Filled out from reference TRBV7-2 and TRBJ1-5, the complete variable domain reads GAGVSQSPSNKVTEKGKDVELRCDPISGHTALYWYRQSLGQGLEFLIYFQGNSAPDKSGLPSDRFSAERTGGSVSTLTIQRTQQEDSAVYLCASRGRSRNQPQHFGDGTRLSIL.